The 7 T cell receptor beta chains below were found in one sample sequenced in a study of blood T cell repertoires in COVID-19. TCRdb keeps only in-frame clones here, not all; method: immunoSEQ multiplex PCR. The sample includes about 200,000 clones, 70% to 90% of them seen just once. Material for sequencing was peripheral blood. These receptors were taken from a woman between 70 and 85 years old with acute or convalescent COVID-19.

CDR3 region: CASSSDSYSNQPQHF. The CDR3 DNA is TGTGCCAGCAGCTCTGACAGCTATAGCAATCAGCCCCAGCATTTT. This chain joins TRBV11-2 and TRBJ1-5; weak D call: TRBD1 (5 bases). V lost 4 bases and J lost 0, with 10 bases in between. The CDR3 covers 15 residues. Looked up from germline, CDR1 is SGHAT and CDR2 is FQNNGV.

V usage is TRBV9 and J usage is TRBJ1-2, with 8 bases aligning to TRBD1. CDR3 length: 15 residues. Germline lookup yields CDR1 SGDLS and CDR2 YYNGEE. Germline trimming cut 4 bases from V and 8 bases from J; bases unmatched to any gene: 13. The chain's CDR3 is CASSPYYGQGAGYTF. The CDR3 DNA reads as TGTGCCAGCAGCCCATACTATGGACAGGGAGCAGGCTACACCTTC.

The V gene is TRBV18, the J gene TRBJ1-4, with 7 bases aligning to TRBD1. Per germline, CDR1 KGHSH and CDR2 LQKENI. Losses at the gene ends were 1 base for V and 9 bases for J; bases not matched to a gene: 5. The CDR3 extends over 14 amino acids. This chain's CDR3 is CASSPQGALKKLFF. The CDR3 DNA sequence: TGTGCCAGCTCACCACAGGGGGCGCTTAAAAAACTGTTTTTT.

This clone was seen more than once but under ten times. The rearrangement links TRBV7-9 to TRBJ1-4; 7 nucleotides align to TRBD1. Germline CDR1 and CDR2: SEHNR and FQNEAQ (reference sequence). The trim removed 5 bases at V and 0 bases at J, leaving 3 bases unmatched. The CDR3 is 15 residues long. CDR3 nucleotides: TGTGCCAGCAGCCAAACAGGGGCAACTAATGAAAAACTGTTTTTT. Translated: CASSQTGATNEKLFF.

This clone was observed a few times. The J gene is TRBJ1-6, the V gene TRBV7-2; D uncertain. Germline V gene sequence: CDR1 SGHTA, CDR2 FQGNSA. There are 15 residues in the CDR3. The V end lost 7 bases, the J end lost 11 bases, and 21 bases lay between the germline ends. The CDR3 coding sequence is TGTGCCAGCAAAAGTGGAGGGCAGGAAATGACACCCCTCCACTTT. This sequence encodes CASKSGGQEMTPLHF.

The V call is TRBV10-1, the J call TRBJ2-7, with D perhaps matching TRBD2 (6 bases). Germline CDR1 and CDR2: WNHNN and SYGVQD (reference sequence). V dropped 5 bases and J dropped 5 bases, with 22 bases sitting between them. The CDR3 runs 16 residues. This chain's CDR3 is CASSLGNRPGRHEQYF. The CDR3 bases are TGCGCCAGCAGTCTTGGAAATCGCCCGGGGAGGCACGAGCAGTACTTC.

The chain carries TRBV5-1 and TRBJ2-1, with D possibly being TRBD2 (5 bases). Trimming took off 5 bases at V and 9 bases at J, with 12 bases between the two ends. The germline gives CDR1 SGHRS, CDR2 YFSETQ. This CDR3 contains 12 residues. The CDR3 sequence is CASRAEGSEQFF. The CDR3 nucleotides read TGCGCCAGCAGAGCCGAGGGTAGTGAGCAGTTCTTC.